This T cell receptor (beta chain) was profiled in a study of cytomegalovirus exposure and HLA in healthy donors. Comment on this clone: No antigen is known for it.

PCR involved 60 Vbeta and 13 Jbeta primers. TCRdb keeps only in-frame clones here, not all; method: immunoSEQ multiplex PCR. The data hold around 200,000 clones, with about 80% observed a single time. Looked up from germline, CDR1 is SNHLY and CDR2 is FYNNEI. V was clipped by 4 bases and J by 0 bases, with 12 bases between them. This CDR3 spans 15 amino acids. Whole-study results and caveats: A later analysis by the authors found several of the most significant clusters apparently linked to common viral pathogens. For most TCR beta V segments, an earlier analysis put the productive rate at about 87% or about 30% of the time. As a later analysis showed, a missense DCLRE1C variant was linked to trimming of TCR beta V- and J-genes.

Healthy bone marrow donors supplied every sample. Sample: PBMCs. This sequence originates from a woman aged 60-70 years in good health and CMV-seropositive. V is TRBV2 and J is TRBJ1-2; perhaps TRBD1 as D (6 bases). The CDR3 loop is CASSGPQGPNYGYTF. The DNA for the CDR3 is TGTGCCAGCAGTGGACCACAGGGACCTAACTATGGCTACACCTTC.